This T cell receptor (beta chain) is drawn from a study of CXCR3-negative and CXCR3-positive naive CD8 T cells. CD8+ T cell subsets were each sorted in triplicate, approximately 270,000 cells apiece. Naive CD8+ T cells showed a CD45RO-CCR7+CD27+CD95- phenotype. The length of the CDR3 is 14 residues. General observations from the study: Memory CD8+ T cell repertoires were far less diverse than both naive subsets. TRBV-TRBJ usage matched between naive CXCR3-negative and CXCR3-positive cells but not between memory cells. Naive cells with CXCR3 showed TRB CDR3s that were more hydrophobic than those in CXCR3-negative naive cells.

TRB cDNA was prepared as libraries by UMI-labeled 5' RACE. No DNA is given; TCRdb re-called the 5' RACE reads and lists each CDR3 protein once. Reported are 120,000 to 150,000 distinct CDR3 sequences; the ten largest clones contain 0.25% to 0.3%. Comment on this clonotype: Its cognate antigen is unknown.

The sequencing input was naive CXCR3+ CD8+ T cells from blood. Specified subset: CD45RO-CCR7+CD27+CD95- naive CD8+ T cells expressing CXCR3 (TNR3+). The clonotype was recovered from a human donor in good health. Some clones in this sample may be carry-over from other donors' samples. The chain is built from TRBV12-3 or TRBV12-4 and TRBJ1-1. CDR3 region: CASSALTVNTEAFF.